Shown below are 27 T cell receptor beta chains from a single sample sequenced in a study of cytomegalovirus exposure and HLA in healthy donors. It was with 60 Vbeta and 13 Jbeta primers that the PCR ran. The data were produced by immunoSEQ multiplex PCR, yet TCRdb's version contains in-frame clones alone and is incomplete. The data contain about 180,000 clones, approximately 80% of them singletons. Sequencing input: PBMCs. These receptors all come from a woman between 18 and 29 years old in good health and CMV-seropositive.

V and J are TRBV13 and TRBJ2-1, with D perhaps matching TRBD1 (5 bases). Germline CDR1 reads PRHDT; CDR2 reads FYEKMQ (reference sequence). The length of the CDR3 is 13 residues. Deletions cut 8 bases from V and 3 bases from J, with 11 bases between. CDR3: CASLRQGYNEQFF. The CDR3, as DNA: TGTGCCAGCCTCCGGCAGGGCTACAATGAGCAGTTCTTC.

The V and J genes are TRBV7-2 and TRBJ1-4; the D gene is possibly TRBD1 (5 bases). Germline values: CDR1 SGHTA, CDR2 FQGNSA. Trimming cost V 1 base and J 4 bases, with 7 bases left between them. This CDR3 is 14 amino acids long. CDR3 sequence reads: CASSLGRVNEKLFF. CDR3 in DNA: TGTGCCAGCAGCTTAGGCAGGGTTAATGAAAAACTGTTTTTT.

J is TRBJ2-7 and V is TRBV19; D gene unclear. V was shortened by 1 base and J by 0 bases, with 7 bases between the two germline ends. Germline loops: CDR1 LNHDA, CDR2 SQIVND (reference sequence). This CDR3 has 14 residues. CDR3 DNA: TGTGCCAGTAGTATAGGCGCTAGCTCCTACGAGCAGTACTTC. As protein: CASSIGASSYEQYF.

V and J are TRBV15 and TRBJ2-3; 7 bases agree with TRBD2. Germline assignment: CDR1 LNHNV and CDR2 YYDKDF (reference sequence). CDR3 length: 16 residues. V lost 1 base and J lost 3; bases outside the gene matches: 7. The CDR3 nucleotides are TGTGCCACCAGCAGAGTACGGGGGGTAATTACAGATACGCAGTATTTT. This sequence encodes CATSRVRGVITDTQYF.

The chain has TRBV30 and TRBJ2-5; TRBD2 agrees at 10 bases. Losses at the gene ends were 0 bases for V and 1 base for J; bases not matched to a gene: 5. Germline V CDR1 and CDR2: GTSNPN, SVGIG (reference sequence). The CDR3 loop spans 16 amino acids. CDR3 coding DNA: TGTGCCTGGAGTGTGGGGGCTAGCGGGGGCCAAGAGACCCAGTACTTC. Its translation is CAWSVGASGGQETQYF.

This sequence joins TRBV6-6 and TRBJ1-2; perhaps TRBD1 as D (5 bases). There are 16 residues in the CDR3. Germline assignment: CDR1 MNHNY and CDR2 SVGAGI (reference sequence). V lost 7 bases, J lost 1 base, and 19 bases lay in between. The CDR3 region is CASTSQGRVVNYGYTF. The CDR3 DNA is TGTGCCAGCACTTCCCAGGGCAGGGTAGTTAACTATGGCTACACCTTC.

The chain uses TRBV21-1 and TRBJ1-5; whether TRBD1, the table's D call, matches the DNA was not checked. TRBV21-1 counts as a pseudogene. The CDR3 runs 15 residues. The CDR3 coding sequence is TGTGCCAGCAGCCCCCGGGACAGGGGGCTTCAGCCCCAGCATTTT. This translates into CASSPRDRGLQPQHF.

This clone was found once. The rearrangement uses TRBV13 and TRBJ1-2; D gene ambiguous. The CDR3 runs 15 residues. Deletions cut 5 bases from V and 10 bases from J, with 23 bases between. Germline loops: CDR1 PRHDT, CDR2 FYEKMQ (reference sequence). CDR3 region: CASSERGEGRVDYTF. In DNA form, the CDR3 reads TGTGCCAGCAGCGAGCGCGGAGAGGGTCGGGTTGACTACACCTTC.

The genes are TRBV4-1 and TRBJ2-1; possibly TRBD2 for D (5 bases). The V end was cut by 0 bases, the J end by 8 bases, with 14 bases between. Germline values: CDR1 MGHRA, CDR2 YSYEKL. The CDR3 is made up of 15 amino acids. Written as DNA, the CDR3 is TGCGCCAGCAGCCAAGAGGAGGAGAAGGAGGATGAGCAGTTCTTC. Its protein product is CASSQEEEKEDEQFF.

This clone was observed a few times. The chain recombines TRBV29-1 with TRBJ1-2; TRBD1 is a possible D gene (6 bases). V was cut by 8 bases and J by 4 bases, with 14 bases left in between. The V gene's germline CDR1 is SQVTM and CDR2 ANQGSEA. The length of the CDR3 is 12 residues. The CDR3 DNA reads TGCAGCACAAACAAGGGGGTCTATGGCTACACCTTC. It is translated as CSTNKGVYGYTF.

The chain recombines TRBV5-1 with TRBJ2-2, with 9 nucleotides matching TRBD1. CDR3 size: 15 residues. Trimming cost V 5 bases and J 5 bases; bases outside gene matches: 7. CDR1 and CDR2 from the germline V gene are SGHRS and YFSETQ. In DNA form, the CDR3 reads TGCGCCAGCAGAGGACAGGGGATAAGGACCGGGGAGCTGTTTTTT. Translating it yields CASRGQGIRTGELFF. Filled out from reference TRBV5-1 and TRBJ2-2, the complete variable domain reads KAGVTQTPRYLIKTRGQQVTLSCSPISGHRSVSWYQQTPGQGLQFLFEYFSETQRNKGNFPGRFSGRQFSNSRSEMNVSTLELGDSALYLCASRGQGIRTGELFFGEGSRLTVL.

V and J are TRBV6-4 and TRBJ1-5, with D hard to call. The CDR3 totals 14 residues. V lost 0 bases and J lost 6, with 9 bases in between. Germline CDR1 MRHNA, CDR2 SNTAGT. The CDR3 loop reads CASSDSLGGQPQHF. CDR3 DNA: TGTGCCAGCAGTGACTCTCTGGGAGGTCAGCCCCAGCATTTT.

This clone was observed a handful of times. The rearrangement uses TRBV6-5 and TRBJ1-2, with D uncertain. This CDR3 is 15 amino acids long. Trimming shortened V by 5 bases and J by 0 bases, and 13 bases separated the two germline ends. Germline CDR1 and CDR2: MNHEY and SVGAGI. The DNA of the CDR3 is TGTGCCAGCAGTCGTTTAACAGACGCTAACTATGGCTACACCTTC. It is translated as CASSRLTDANYGYTF.

The chain combines TRBV13 with TRBJ2-1, with D perhaps TRBD2 (6 bases). CDR3 length: 15 residues. Trimming took off 1 base at V and 4 bases at J, with 11 bases between the two ends. In germline, CDR1 is PRHDT, CDR2 FYEKMQ (reference sequence). As DNA, the CDR3 is TGTGCCAGCAGCTTAGCGGGGGTCCGATACAATGAGCAGTTCTTC. Translated, it gives CASSLAGVRYNEQFF.

The chain uses TRBV4-1 and TRBJ2-7, with a weak D call TRBD2 (6 bases). The CDR3 contains 16 residues. From germline, CDR1 is MGHRA and CDR2 YSYEKL. V lost 4 bases to trimming and J lost 9 bases, with 25 bases between them. CDR3 DNA: TGCGCCAGCAGCCCCTCACCTCTAGCGTTGGTACGTGGGCAGTACTTC. Its protein is CASSPSPLALVRGQYF.

V and J are TRBV7-6 and TRBJ2-3, with D possibly TRBD2 on 6 matching bases. Germline V gives CDR1 SGHVS, CDR2 FNYEAQ. V shed 1 base and J shed 1 base, with 12 bases lying between them. The CDR3 totals 16 residues. CDR3 loop: CASSLGEASGTDTQYF. The CDR3 nucleotides read TGTGCCAGCAGCTTAGGGGAGGCTTCGGGCACAGATACGCAGTATTTT.

The gene calls are TRBV27 and TRBJ1-1, with D possibly TRBD1 on 5 matching bases. Germline V gene data show CDR1 as MNHEY and CDR2 as SMNVEV (reference sequence). This CDR3 comprises 15 residues. The V gene lost 6 bases and the J gene lost 0 bases, with 14 bases spanning the gap. Here the CDR3 DNA reads TGTGCCAGCAGCCTCGGGGACTCCGTGAACACTGAAGCTTTCTTT. Its protein product is CASSLGDSVNTEAFF.

The rearrangement uses TRBV4-1 and TRBJ2-3; no firm D call. The germline V gene encodes CDR1 MGHRA and CDR2 YSYEKL. The CDR3 sequence is 17 residues long. The V end lost 0 bases, the J end lost 2 bases, and 15 bases lay between the germline ends. This CDR3 reads CASSQDSPEKPTDTQYF. The CDR3 DNA follows: TGCGCCAGCAGCCAAGATTCCCCCGAGAAACCCACAGATACGCAGTATTTT.

The J gene is TRBJ1-2, the V gene TRBV4-3; D gene unclear. In germline, CDR1 is LGHNA, CDR2 YSLEER. Trimming took 1 base from V and 0 from J, leaving 21 bases between them. The CDR3 consists of 19 residues. This chain's CDR3 is CASSQVYPFGREANYGYTF. The CDR3, as DNA: TGCGCCAGCAGCCAAGTATATCCCTTCGGGAGAGAAGCTAACTATGGCTACACCTTC.

This chain connects TRBV4-1 to TRBJ1-1, with TRBD1 matching over 11 bases. Germline V CDR1 and CDR2: MGHRA, YSYEKL. The CDR3 runs to 15 residues. Trimming took 6 bases from V and 8 from J; bases not matched to a gene: 11. CDR3 sequence: CASRVPGQGVTEAFF. In DNA form, the CDR3 reads TGCGCCAGCAGAGTCCCGGGACAGGGGGTAACGGAAGCTTTCTTT.

The chain couples TRBV7-9 to TRBJ1-4, with 10 bases that match TRBD1. Germline V gives CDR1 SEHNR, CDR2 FQNEAQ (reference sequence). Trimming at V came to 5 bases and at J to 3 bases, leaving 9 bases not matched to a gene. The CDR3 runs 17 residues. The CDR3: CASSARQGARANEKLFF. CDR3 nucleotide sequence: TGTGCCAGCAGCGCTAGACAGGGGGCGCGAGCTAATGAAAAACTGTTTTTT. The full variable domain, in which reference TRBV7-9 and TRBJ1-4 provide the parts outside the CDR3, is DTGVSQNPRHKITKRGQNVTFRCDPISEHNRLYWYRQTLGQGPEFLTYFQNEAQLEKSRLLSDRFSAERPKGSFSTLEIQRTEQGDSAMYLCASSARQGARANEKLFFGSGTQLSVL.

The chain links TRBV7-6 to TRBJ1-1; D is perhaps TRBD1 (5 bases). This CDR3 comprises 13 residues. V lost 5 bases, J lost 7 bases, and 14 bases lay in between. Germline lookup yields CDR1 SGHVS and CDR2 FNYEAQ. The CDR3 is CASSPRLGLEAFF. The CDR3 region has the DNA TGTGCCAGCAGCCCCAGATTGGGGCTTGAAGCTTTCTTT. The entire variable domain, with the rest obtained from reference TRBV7-6 and TRBJ1-1, is as follows: GAGVSQSPRYKVTKRGQDVALRCDPISGHVSLYWYRQALGQGPEFLTYFNYEAQQDKSGLPNDRFSAERPEGSISTLTIQRTEQRDSAMYRCASSPRLGLEAFFGQGTRLTVV.

The chain joins TRBV30 to TRBJ1-1, with 7 bases aligning to TRBD1. Germline V lookup: CDR1 GTSNPN, CDR2 SVGIG (reference sequence). The CDR3 extends over 13 amino acids. With 0 bases clipped from V and 5 bases from J, the junction kept 3 bases outside the gene matches. The CDR3 sequence is CAWSVAGGTEAFF. CDR3 DNA sequence: TGTGCCTGGAGTGTAGCAGGGGGAACTGAAGCTTTCTTT.

This chain uses TRBV7-2 with TRBJ2-3; TRBD2 might be the D (5 bases). The CDR3 has 18 amino acids. V lost 4 bases and J lost 2, with 22 bases in between. Germline values: CDR1 SGHTA, CDR2 FQGNSA. Here the CDR3 DNA reads TGTGCCAGCAGCTCCCAGTCCCCCGGCCGGGGTTACACAGATACGCAGTATTTT. Amino acid sequence: CASSSQSPGRGYTDTQYF.

The rearrangement uses TRBV21-1 and TRBJ2-6; the table's D call, TRBD1, has no DNA check behind it. TRBV21-1 is assigned pseudogene status. This CDR3 comprises 19 residues. The CDR3 bases are TGTGCCAGCAGCCTACTCCTCCTCGCACAGCCCTCTGGGGCCAACGTCCTGACTTTC. Translated: CASSLLLLAQPSGANVLTF.

The chain couples TRBV2 to TRBJ2-3, with 7 bases lining up with TRBD2. Trimming removed 4 bases from V and 0 bases from J; junction bases left unmatched: 4. The CDR3 is 15 amino acids. The germline V gene encodes CDR1 SNHLY and CDR2 FYNNEI. The CDR3 region has the DNA TGTGCCAGCAGTGGAGGACTAGGGAGCACAGATACGCAGTATTTT. As protein: CASSGGLGSTDTQYF.

This chain connects TRBV11-1 to TRBJ2-5, with D tentatively TRBD2 (6 bases). The CDR3 runs 15 residues. V was shortened by 4 bases and J by 5 bases, with 17 bases between the two germline ends. Germline V gene sequence: CDR1 SGHAT, CDR2 FQDESV (reference sequence). CDR3 residues: CASSSVSAGRETQYF. Written as DNA, the CDR3 is TGTGCCAGCAGCTCCGTTTCTGCGGGGAGGGAGACCCAGTACTTC.